These 14 T cell receptor beta chains were all obtained from the same sample, sequenced in a study of T cell responses to AZD1222 COVID-19 vaccine listed by TCRdb under 2021. The receptor library was made with the immunoSEQ multiplex PCR assay. Entries here come from immuneACCESS through TCRdb and include only in-frame sequences with V and J called. Some clones fail to appear in such tables; in the studies checked, an unresolved V gene covers under half of the shortfall, and the cause of the remainder is unknown. This sample comprises about 100,000 clones, about 87% of them detected only once. 3.5% to 4.5% of the sample is held by the ten biggest clonotypes. Per the publication, the time point label means: baseline before first vaccination. The intended sense of this specimen's treatment or condition label: meningococcal conjugate vaccine given as trial control. Here the sequenced sample was peripheral blood, taken on day 0 of MenACWY control vaccination. The receptor source for this set is an adult in good health.

The chain is built from TRBV15 and TRBJ2-7; TRBD2 matches at 7 bases. The junction had 3 bases not matched to a gene; V was cut back by 0 bases and J by 1 base. The CDR3 loop spans 15 amino acids. Germline CDR1 and CDR2: LNHNV and YYDKDF (reference sequence). CDR3 residues: CATSRELLASYEQYF. The CDR3 DNA is TGTGCCACCAGCAGAGAGTTACTAGCGTCCTACGAGCAGTACTTC.

V is TRBV7-2 and J is TRBJ2-5, with TRBD2 identical over 14 bases. Trimming took 0 bases from V and 7 from J; bases not matched to a gene: 7. CDR1 SGHTA and CDR2 FQGNSA come from the germline V gene. This CDR3 contains 17 residues. This CDR3 is CASSLARTSGGYGTQYF. CDR3 nucleotides: TGTGCCAGCAGCTTAGCGCGGACTAGCGGGGGGTACGGGACCCAGTACTTC. The complete variable domain, with remaining parts taken from reference TRBV7-2 and TRBJ2-5, reads GAGVSQSPSNKVTEKGKDVELRCDPISGHTALYWYRQSLGQGLEFLIYFQGNSAPDKSGLPSDRFSAERTGGSVSTLTIQRTQQEDSAVYLCASSLARTSGGYGTQYFGPGTRLLVL.

This chain joins TRBV18 and TRBJ1-3; no clear D gene. The CDR3 contains 15 residues. Trimming took 3 bases from V and 1 from J, leaving 10 bases between them. Germline V CDR1 and CDR2: KGHSH, LQKENI. The DNA for the CDR3 is TGTGCCAGCTCACCTGTGGAGGGATCTGGAAACACCATATATTTT. It yields the protein CASSPVEGSGNTIYF.

The V gene is TRBV10-3, the J gene TRBJ2-5; TRBD1 is a possible D gene (6 bases). CDR3 size: 15 residues. Trimming left V 1 base short and J 5 bases short, with 14 bases between. Germline V gives CDR1 ENHRY, CDR2 SYGVKD. Written as DNA, the CDR3 is TGTGCCATCAGTGAGTACCAGGGGAACGTGGAGACCCAGTACTTC. Amino acid sequence: CAISEYQGNVETQYF.

This chain joins TRBV6-5 and TRBJ1-6, with 10 nucleotides matching TRBD1. CDR3 length: 15 residues. Trimming cost V 4 bases and J 5 bases; bases outside gene matches: 2. Germline lookup yields CDR1 MNHEY and CDR2 SVGAGI. The CDR3 region has the DNA TGTGCCAGCAGTTCCGGACAGGGGGATAATTCACCCCTCCACTTT. Its protein product is CASSSGQGDNSPLHF.

The J gene is TRBJ2-4, the V gene TRBV6-1; 10 bases fit TRBD1. Unmatched junction bases numbered 5, after V lost 3 bases and J lost 0 bases. Germline V CDR1 and CDR2: MNHNS, SASEGT. The CDR3 has 17 residues. For the CDR3, the DNA is TGTGCCAGCAGTGACTACCGGGACAGGGGAGCCAAAAACATTCAGTACTTC. Translated, it gives CASSDYRDRGAKNIQYF.

The chain combines TRBV6-7 with TRBJ2-1, with 7 nucleotides matching TRBD2. TRBV6-7 is an open reading frame, and its role is uncertain. This CDR3 spans 16 amino acids. V trimming: 0 bases; J trimming: 12 bases; junction bases outside the gene matches: 14. The CDR3 spells CASSYSREGPPGMQFF. CDR3 bases: TGTGCCAGCAGTTACTCGAGGGAGGGCCCCCCGGGAATGCAGTTCTTC.

V gene TRBV21-1 combines with J gene TRBJ1-5; the table's D call, TRBD1, has no DNA check behind it. TRBV21-1 is a listed pseudogene. CDR3 length: 16 amino acids. The CDR3 loop is CASSKGDRGFHQPQHF. The CDR3 nucleotides are TGTGCCAGCAGCAAGGGGGACAGGGGTTTCCATCAGCCCCAGCATTTT.

This clone has a handful of counts. The chain is built from TRBV7-2 and TRBJ1-5; weak D call: TRBD1 (6 bases). Germline assignment: CDR1 SGHTA and CDR2 FQGNSA. This CDR3 spans 15 amino acids. Trimming removed 4 bases at V and 5 bases at J, with 15 bases between. CDR3 nucleotide sequence: TGTGCCAGCAGCTCCCGCTGGGGGGCCTATCAGCCCCAGCATTTT. Its protein is CASSSRWGAYQPQHF.

The chain is built from TRBV5-1 and TRBJ1-1; 9 nucleotides align to TRBD1. This CDR3 is built from 17 residues. CDR1 and CDR2 (germline): SGHRS, YFSETQ. V lost 2 bases, J lost 1 base, and 9 bases stayed unmatched. Here the CDR3 reads CASSFGQGRNRNTEAFF. CDR3 bases: TGCGCCAGCAGCTTCGGACAGGGGCGAAATCGGAACACTGAAGCTTTCTTT.

The V call is TRBV29-1, the J call TRBJ1-5; D remains unclear. CDR1 and CDR2 from the germline V gene are SQVTM and ANQGSEA. The CDR3 sequence is 12 residues long. The V end lost 8 bases, the J end lost 2 bases, and 10 bases lay between the germline ends. For the CDR3, the DNA is TGCAGCCTAAGAGGAGGCAATCAGCCCCAGCATTTT. Amino acid sequence: CSLRGGNQPQHF.

The chain is built from TRBV2 and TRBJ1-1, with D tentatively TRBD1 (5 bases). The CDR3 sequence is 14 residues long. V was pared by 6 bases and J by 4 bases, with 15 bases between. Germline V gene sequence: CDR1 SNHLY, CDR2 FYNNEI. CDR3 loop: CASSPGGPRTEAFF. The CDR3 nucleotides are TGTGCCAGCAGCCCCGGGGGACCGCGCACTGAAGCTTTCTTT. Filled out from reference TRBV2 and TRBJ1-1, the complete variable domain reads EPEVTQTPSHQVTQMGQEVILRCVPISNHLYFYWYRQILGQKVEFLVSFYNNEISEKSEIFDDQFSVERPDGSNFTLKIRSTKLEDSAMYFCASSPGGPRTEAFFGQGTRLTVV.

This chain joins TRBV7-6 and TRBJ1-4; no reliable D call. The CDR3 loop spans 15 amino acids. Deletions cut 0 bases from V and 2 bases from J, with 7 bases between. The germline V gene has CDR1 SGHVS and CDR2 FNYEAQ. The CDR3 protein is CASSLAGFTNEKLFF. The CDR3 nucleotides are TGTGCCAGCAGCTTAGCGGGGTTCACTAATGAAAAACTGTTTTTT.

This clone has a single count. The rearrangement joins TRBV4-3 to TRBJ2-4; D is undetermined. The V and J ends lost 1 base and 12 bases respectively, with 7 bases between them. Germline V CDR1 and CDR2: LGHNA, YSLEER. The CDR3 is made up of 11 amino acids. CDR3 nucleotide sequence: TGCGCCAGCAGCCAAGGCCGGACTCAGTACTTC. Its translation is CASSQGRTQYF.